In this sample, the clone carrying this T cell receptor (beta chain) turned up a few times. The antigen is undetermined. PCR primers comprised 60 Vbeta and 13 Jbeta primers. Sequencing used immunoSEQ multiplex PCR; TCRdb keeps in-frame clones, though not all of them. The sample lists some 140,000 clones; 65% to 80% were seen once. This record comes from a study of cytomegalovirus exposure and HLA in healthy donors. Study outcomes and limitations: Across HLA loci, a later analysis found differing TCR association rates, with DRB1 most and HLA-C fewest.

With 1 base removed from V and 0 bases from J, the gap between germline ends came to 6 bases. Germline V gene data show CDR1 as LGHNA and CDR2 as YSLEER. The CDR3 is made up of 14 amino acids. The J gene is TRBJ1-2, the V gene TRBV4-3, with D maybe TRBD1 (5 bases). The specimen was PBMCs. This clonotype was sampled from a woman in her 50s in good health and CMV-seropositive. This chain's CDR3 is CASSQGQSNYGYTF. The CDR3 nucleotides are TGCGCCAGCAGCCAAGGACAGTCTAACTATGGCTACACCTTC.